The T cell receptor beta chain described here comes from a study of blood T cell repertoires in COVID-19. Study as a whole: The United States, Italy and Spain provided the acute and convalescent COVID-19 samples. T cells, B-cell-depleted T cells, or PBMCs provided the cDNA or gDNA that served as material.

Individuals aged 18 to 89 years were recruited from approximately 24 US areas. Using immunoSEQ multiplex PCR, the repertoire was profiled, and TCRdb retains in-frame clones only, with some absent. The profile shows hundreds of thousands of clones, around 87% of them singletons. The origin of this receptor is a woman aged 18-29 years with acute COVID-19. The sequencing input was PBMCs or T cells enriched from blood (not recorded which).

The CDR3 loop is CASSQGGQGRSEAFF. The CDR3 coding sequence is TGTGCCAGCAGCCAAGGGGGACAGGGCCGCTCTGAAGCTTTCTTT. This chain uses TRBV3-1 (or the pseudogene TRBV3-2) with TRBJ1-1; 9 bases agree with TRBD1. Germline-derived CDR1 and CDR2 are LGHDT and YNNKEL (reference sequence). The CDR3 totals 15 residues. V was clipped by 1 base and J by 6 bases; unmatched bases: 6.